Each of the 27 T cell receptor beta chains below was sequenced from the same sample in a study of read filtering for tumor transcriptome and immune sequencing. Molecular barcoded adaptors covering alpha/delta and beta/gamma chains were used on approximately 400 ng RNA. MiXCR, run by TCRdb on the reads, gives a single entry per CDR3 protein. The sample holds 94,000 or so distinct CDR3 sequences; about 12% are singletons and the top ten take approximately 15%. The sequencing sample was made of a population of CD138-negative cells sorted from bone marrow. These receptor sequences come from a donor at least 40 years old with multiple myeloma.

This clonotype has ten or more counts. This chain links TRBV6-2 or TRBV6-3 with TRBJ1-1; 8 nucleotides line up with TRBD1. This CDR3 spans 17 amino acids. Germline-derived CDR1 and CDR2 are MNHEY and SVGEGT. Germline trimming cut 5 bases from V and 1 base from J; bases unmatched to any gene: 12. CDR3 in DNA: TGTGCCAGCAGTCTTAGTCCCGGGACAGGATCGAACACTGAAGCTTTCTTT. Amino acid sequence: CASSLSPGTGSNTEAFF.

At least ten counts were recorded for this clonotype. The chain uses TRBV7-9 and TRBJ1-3, with D possibly being TRBD1 (5 bases). V lost 4 bases and J lost 4, with 20 bases in between. CDR3 length: 17 residues. Per the germline V gene, CDR1 is SEHNR and CDR2 is FQNEAQ (reference sequence). CDR3 nucleotide sequence: TGTGCCAGCAGCTCTAGCGGGCGCCCCCAGGGAGGAAACACCATATATTTT. Translated, it gives CASSSSGRPQGGNTIYF.

The table lists this clonotype with many counts. J is TRBJ1-4 and V is TRBV20-1, with D uncertain. Germline CDR1 DFQATT, CDR2 SNEGSKA (reference sequence). This CDR3 has 14 amino acids. The V gene lost 1 base and the J gene lost 4 bases, with 10 bases spanning the gap. The CDR3 DNA follows: TGCAGTGCTAGAGTTCGCTGGCGTAATGAAAAACTGTTTTTT. Amino acids: CSARVRWRNEKLFF.

On this clonotype: One end of the junction does not line up with germline, which may come from a read error. This chain joins TRBV24-1 and TRBJ2-7; TRBD1 or TRBD2 may be the D gene (5 bases each). This CDR3 has 15 amino acids. Germline assignment: CDR1 KGHDR and CDR2 SFDVKD. CDR3 region: CAASGAGTSSYEQYF. In DNA form, the CDR3 reads TGTGCCGCCAGTGGGGCCGGGACCAGCTCCTACGAGCAGTACTTC.

At least ten counts were recorded for this clonotype. This chain uses TRBV20-1 with TRBJ2-1; the match to TRBD1 covers 11 bases. The CDR3 length is 16 residues. The V gene's germline CDR1 is DFQATT and CDR2 SNEGSKA (reference sequence). The V segment lost 2 bases and the J segment 7 bases; nucleotides outside the gene matches: 10. The CDR3 reads CSARYGQGAVKNEQFF. The DNA for the CDR3 is TGCAGTGCTAGATATGGACAGGGGGCGGTGAAGAATGAGCAGTTCTTC.

This clonotype showed up just a few times. Given a much more abundant clone one base away, this may be a read error. The CDR3 DNA reads as TGTGCCAGCAGTTTTCAGGACTACAATGGGCAGTTCTTC. Amino acid sequence: CASSFQDYNGQFF. This chain links TRBV2 with TRBJ2-1; possible D gene TRBD2, 6 bases. The CDR3 is 13 amino acids. Germline assignment: CDR1 SNHLY and CDR2 FYNNEI. Full variable domain (rest looked up from reference TRBV2 and TRBJ2-1): EPEVTQTPSHQVTQMGQEVILRCVPISNHLYFYWYRQILGQKVEFLVSFYNNEISEKSEIFDDQFSVERPDGSNFTLKIRSTKLEDSAMYFCASSFQDYNGQFFGPGTRLTVL.

This clonotype was detected ten times or more. This chain joins TRBV5-1 and TRBJ2-3, with D uncertain. Germline-derived CDR1 and CDR2 are SGHRS and YFSETQ. The V end lost 5 bases, the J end lost 2 bases, and 12 bases lay between the germline ends. CDR3 length: 14 amino acids. CDR3 nucleotide sequence: TGCGCCAGCAGTTACGCAGCCTACACAGATACGCAGTATTTT. Translating gives CASSYAAYTDTQYF.

This clonotype was detected many times. The J gene is TRBJ2-3, the V gene TRBV6-1; D not certain. The germline gives CDR1 MNHNS, CDR2 SASEGT. The ends were cut back, 5 bases at V and 6 bases at J, with 12 bases in the middle. The CDR3 sequence is 13 residues long. This CDR3 reads CASSLSVQDTQYF. In DNA, the CDR3 is TGTGCCAGCAGTTTAAGTGTTCAGGATACGCAGTATTTT.

Ten or more counts support this clonotype. DNA of the CDR3: TGTGCCAGCAGTTCCGGTAGCGGGAGGGACTACAATGAGCAGTTCTTC. Amino acids: CASSSGSGRDYNEQFF. This chain joins TRBV2 and TRBJ2-1; 11 bases align to TRBD2. This CDR3 is 16 amino acids long. J was trimmed by 3 bases and V by 5 bases; bases with no gene match: 6. Germline V gene lookup returns CDR1 SNHLY and CDR2 FYNNEI.

This clonotype was counted at least ten times. This chain links TRBV5-1 with TRBJ2-3; TRBD2 matches 8 bases. Germline CDR1 reads SGHRS; CDR2 reads YFSETQ. This CDR3 comprises 17 residues. The V segment lost 0 bases and the J segment 4 bases; nucleotides outside the gene matches: 10. The CDR3 DNA reads TGCGCCAGCAGCTTGGCCAAGGATAGCGGGACGGCAGATACGCAGTATTTT. It translates to CASSLAKDSGTADTQYF.

This clonotype showed up many times. This rearrangement joins TRBV5-5 to TRBJ1-1; D remains ambiguous. From germline, CDR1 is SGHKS and CDR2 YYEKEE (reference sequence). This CDR3 comprises 15 residues. Trimming cost V 1 base and J 1 base, with 11 bases left between them. The CDR3: CASSLLDGRNTEAFF. For the CDR3, the DNA is TGTGCCAGCAGCTTGCTGGATGGGAGGAACACTGAAGCTTTCTTT.

As to this clonotype: A read error may explain this, as a much larger clone is one base away. The gene calls are TRBV20-1 and TRBJ2-5; no definite D call. The CDR3 has 15 amino acids. CDR1 and CDR2 from the germline V gene are DFQATT and SNEGSKA (reference sequence). Trimming stripped 0 bases from V and 2 bases from J, with 13 bases between. The CDR3, as DNA: TGCAGTGCTAGAGAGTCGGCAGGACGACAAGAGACCCAGTACTTC. Protein product: CSARESAGRQETQYF.

This clonotype was counted at least ten times. This rearrangement joins TRBV20-1 to TRBJ1-2; TRBD1 aligns across 10 bases. Per germline, CDR1 DFQATT and CDR2 SNEGSKA (reference sequence). After removal of 5 bases from V and 3 bases from J, the junction contained 9 bases not matched to a gene. The CDR3 has 15 amino acids. CDR3: CSAHGTGERYYGYTF. In DNA, the CDR3 is TGCAGTGCTCATGGGACAGGGGAACGTTACTATGGCTACACCTTC.

At least ten counts were recorded for this clonotype. This chain links TRBV6-1 with TRBJ2-3, with a weak D call TRBD1 (6 bases). Germline lookup yields CDR1 MNHNS and CDR2 SASEGT. The CDR3 sequence is 15 residues long. V was pared by 5 bases and J by 0 bases, with 12 bases between. CDR3 region: CASSIQGHSTDTQYF. In DNA, the CDR3 is TGTGCCAGCAGTATCCAGGGACATAGCACAGATACGCAGTATTTT.

This clonotype was seen many times. The chain recombines TRBV5-1 with TRBJ2-1, with unresolved D. The V gene's germline CDR1 is SGHRS and CDR2 YFSETQ. Deletions cut 2 bases from V and 0 bases from J, with 6 bases between. The CDR3 is made up of 14 amino acids. DNA of the CDR3: TGCGCCAGCAGCTTCTACAACTCCTACAATGAGCAGTTCTTC. As protein: CASSFYNSYNEQFF.

The table lists this clonotype with a few counts. The chain joins TRBV6-1 to TRBJ2-5, with a possible D match to TRBD2 (5 bases). V gave up 0 bases and J gave up 6 bases, with 23 bases separating them. Per the germline V gene, CDR1 is MNHNS and CDR2 is SASEGT. The CDR3 runs to 18 residues. The CDR3 nucleotides read TGTGCCAGCAGTGAAGCGCGTCCGCCGGAGGTCGTATCCAAGACCCAGTACTTC. It yields the protein CASSEARPPEVVSKTQYF.

Only a few counts were recorded for this clonotype. V is TRBV5-4 and J is TRBJ2-1; a weak D match, TRBD2 (5 bases). The CDR3 runs 14 residues. CDR1 is SGHNT and CDR2 is YYREEE in the germline V gene (reference sequence). V was pared by 3 bases and J by 3 bases, with 10 bases between. The CDR3 sequence: CASSSPDFYNEQFF. CDR3 bases: TGTGCCAGCAGCTCCCCGGACTTCTACAATGAGCAGTTCTTC.

This clonotype was seen a few times. Possible read error: a much larger clone is one base away. DNA of the CDR3: TGCAGCGTTACTGGACAGGGAAACACTGAAGCTTTCTTT. This translates into CSVTGQGNTEAFF. The rearrangement links TRBV29-1 to TRBJ1-1; 8 nucleotides match TRBD1. The germline V gene has CDR1 SQVTM and CDR2 ANQGSEA. The CDR3 consists of 13 residues. J lost 2 bases, V lost 5 bases, and 4 bases had no gene match.

This clonotype showed up many times. V and J are TRBV7-2 and TRBJ1-5; TRBD1 matches 7 bases. Unmatched junction bases numbered 6, after V lost 1 base and J lost 12 bases. CDR1 is SGHTA and CDR2 is FQGNSA in the germline V gene. The CDR3 is 13 residues long. In nucleotides, the CDR3 is TGTGCCAGCAGCTTAGAGGACAGGAATCTCCAGCATTTT. Its protein is CASSLEDRNLQHF.

This clonotype was seen repeatedly, ten times or more. The J gene is TRBJ2-1, the V gene TRBV6-5; 8 bases line up with TRBD2. Germline trimming cut 5 bases from V and 8 bases from J; bases unmatched to any gene: 11. The CDR3 extends over 15 amino acids. Germline assignment: CDR1 MNHEY and CDR2 SVGAGI. The CDR3 coding sequence is TGTGCCAGCAGTCCTACTAGCGGCGGATGGGATGAGCAGTTCTTC. Protein sequence: CASSPTSGGWDEQFF.

The V gene is TRBV5-1, the J gene TRBJ1-5, with TRBD1 matching over 9 bases. In germline, CDR1 is SGHRS, CDR2 YFSETQ. With V trimmed by 3 bases and J by 7 bases, 14 bases remained unmatched. This CDR3 comprises 17 residues. Here the CDR3 DNA reads TGCGCCAGCAGCTCGGTCCCGACAGGGGGGATCCCACAGCCCCAGCATTTT. Residues: CASSSVPTGGIPQPQHF.

This clonotype appeared many times. The chain uses TRBV19 and TRBJ1-5; TRBD1 aligns across 7 bases. Germline V gene data show CDR1 as LNHDA and CDR2 as SQIVND (reference sequence). The CDR3 has 17 residues. The junction had 14 bases not matched to a gene; V was cut back by 9 bases and J by 0 bases. CDR3 DNA sequence: TGTGCCAGGAACCCCCGGACAGGATCGGATAGCAATCAGCCCCAGCATTTT. It yields the protein CARNPRTGSDSNQPQHF.

This clonotype was detected ten times or more. The genes are TRBV25-1 and TRBJ1-5, with TRBD1 identical over 7 bases. This CDR3 spans 14 amino acids. Germline V CDR1 and CDR2: MGHDK, SYGVNS. Trimming at V came to 1 base and at J to 9 bases, leaving 6 bases not matched to a gene. The CDR3 DNA reads TGTGCCAGCAGTGAATGGGGACAGTCGCGGCCCCAGCATTTT. Translated: CASSEWGQSRPQHF.

This clonotype was seen many times. The rearrangement joins TRBV20-1 to TRBJ2-3; 16 bases fit TRBD2. Germline-derived CDR1 and CDR2 are DFQATT and SNEGSKA (reference sequence). This CDR3 contains 16 residues. V lost 8 bases, J lost 5 bases, and 10 bases stayed unmatched. The DNA for the CDR3 is TGCAGTCCCAGTCCGGGACTAGCGGGAGGGCGAGATACGCAGTATTTT. It encodes CSPSPGLAGGRDTQYF.

On this clonotype itself: A far larger clone is a single base away, which makes a read error likely. The chain employs TRBV7-2 and TRBJ2-1, with D perhaps matching TRBD2 (5 bases). Germline CDR1 and CDR2: SGHTA and FQGNSA. Deletions cut 5 bases from V and 9 bases from J, with 17 bases between. There are 14 residues in the CDR3. The CDR3 sequence: CASSIVGSESEQFF. The DNA of the CDR3 is TGTGCCAGCAGCATAGTAGGTAGCGAGAGTGAGCAGTTCTTC.

This clonotype showed up many times. One base away lies a much larger clone, so this may be a sequencing read error. This chain connects TRBV5-1 to TRBJ2-1; 8 nucleotides align to TRBD1. The CDR3 spans 15 residues. J gave up 9 bases and V 0 bases, and 8 bases lay outside the gene matches. Looked up from germline, CDR1 is SGHRS and CDR2 is YFSETQ. In DNA, the CDR3 is TGCGCCAGCAGCTTGGCCTGGACAGGGAGGAGTGAGCAGTTCTTC. This codes for CASSLAWTGRSEQFF.

This clonotype showed up many times. DNA of the CDR3: TGTGCCACCAGCAGGGTTAACTCCGGGACAGGGGGTCGCAATGAGCAGTTCTTC. Amino acid sequence: CATSRVNSGTGGRNEQFF. The chain employs TRBV15 and TRBJ2-1, with TRBD1 matching 11 bases. The V gene end was trimmed by 3 bases and the J gene end by 6 bases; junction bases not matched to a gene: 13. CDR3 length: 18 amino acids. Germline V gene lookup returns CDR1 LNHNV and CDR2 YYDKDF (reference sequence).